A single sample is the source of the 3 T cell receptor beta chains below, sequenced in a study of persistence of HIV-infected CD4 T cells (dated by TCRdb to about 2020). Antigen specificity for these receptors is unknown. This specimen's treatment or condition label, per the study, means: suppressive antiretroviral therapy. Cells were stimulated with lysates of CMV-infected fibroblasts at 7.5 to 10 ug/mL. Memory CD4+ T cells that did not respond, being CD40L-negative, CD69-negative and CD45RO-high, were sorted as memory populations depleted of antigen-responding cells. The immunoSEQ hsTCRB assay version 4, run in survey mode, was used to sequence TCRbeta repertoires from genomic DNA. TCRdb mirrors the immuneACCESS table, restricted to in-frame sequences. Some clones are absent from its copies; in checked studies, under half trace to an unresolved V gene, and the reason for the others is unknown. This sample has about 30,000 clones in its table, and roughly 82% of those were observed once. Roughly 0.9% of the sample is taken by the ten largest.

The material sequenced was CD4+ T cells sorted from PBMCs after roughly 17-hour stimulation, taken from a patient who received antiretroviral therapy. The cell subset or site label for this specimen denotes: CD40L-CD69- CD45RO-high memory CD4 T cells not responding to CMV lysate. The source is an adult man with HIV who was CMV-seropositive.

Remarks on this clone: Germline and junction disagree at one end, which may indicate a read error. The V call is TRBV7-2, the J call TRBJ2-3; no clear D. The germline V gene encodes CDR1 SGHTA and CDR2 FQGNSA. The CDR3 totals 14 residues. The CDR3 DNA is TGTGCCAGCAGCTTACCTCCCCCCACAAATACGCAGTATTTT. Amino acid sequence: CASSLPPPTNTQYF.

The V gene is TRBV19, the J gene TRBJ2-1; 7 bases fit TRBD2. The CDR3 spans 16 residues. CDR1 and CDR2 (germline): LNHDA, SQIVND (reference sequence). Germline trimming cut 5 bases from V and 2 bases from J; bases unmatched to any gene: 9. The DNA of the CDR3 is TGTGCCAGTAGTTCAAAGACTGGGGGGGCCTACAATGAGCAGTTCTTC. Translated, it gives CASSSKTGGAYNEQFF.

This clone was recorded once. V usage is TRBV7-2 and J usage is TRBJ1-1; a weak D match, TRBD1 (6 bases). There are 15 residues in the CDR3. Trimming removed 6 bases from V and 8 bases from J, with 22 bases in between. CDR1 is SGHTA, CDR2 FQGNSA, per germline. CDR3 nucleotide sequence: TGTGCCAGCAGGACAGGAAGTGGGACCACGACCGAAGCTTTCTTT. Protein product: CASRTGSGTTTEAFF. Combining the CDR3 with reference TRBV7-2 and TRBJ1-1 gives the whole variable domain GAGVSQSPSNKVTEKGKDVELRCDPISGHTALYWYRQSLGQGLEFLIYFQGNSAPDKSGLPSDRFSAERTGGSVSTLTIQRTQQEDSAVYLCASRTGSGTTTEAFFGQGTRLTVV.